This TCR beta chain was sequenced during a study of T-cell memory formation after mild COVID-19. General study results and limits: Those CD4+ clones that contracted were mainly in CM and EM (CD8+ ones in EMRA). The study detected some responding clones in pre-infection memory, suggesting cross-reactive memory joined. Later expanders leaned CD4+, whereas day 15 to 85 contracting clones were balanced CD4/CD8.

Details on this clonotype: Its antigen is unidentified.

Amplification by 5'RACE using constant-segment primers produced TCR alpha and TCR beta cDNA libraries that carried sample barcodes and UMIs. TCRdb used MiXCR to reprocess the 5' RACE reads, holding one entry per CDR3 protein. The sample has 200,000 to 250,000 distinct CDR3 sequences, roughly 10% seen once. The CDR3 contains 12 residues. CDR1 DFQATT and CDR2 SNEGSKA come from the germline V gene (reference sequence). Trimming cost V 6 bases and J 8 bases, with 14 bases left between them. Input material: PBMCs or a T cell subset sorted from them (not recorded which). This TCR was sampled from a man between 18 and 29 years old who had mild COVID-19 (a few samples of this study predate the infection). Cell type and time point are not known. The chain uses TRBV20-1 and TRBJ2-1; no firm D call. CDR3 protein: CSAPWASHEQFF. The DNA for the CDR3 is TGCAGTGCCCCCTGGGCTAGTCATGAGCAGTTCTTC.